Shown below are 19 T cell receptor beta chains from a single sample sequenced in a study of identical twins. TCRdb ran MiXCR on the 5' RACE reads and lists one entry per CDR3 protein. Of 250,000 or so distinct CDR3 sequences listed, around 8% are singletons. This sample also belongs to another study, concerning yellow fever vaccine responses in identical twins.

What was sequenced was CD8+ T cells sorted from blood. The receptors derive from a young woman in good health.

The rearrangement joins TRBV6-5 to TRBJ1-4; TRBD1 agrees at 8 bases. The CDR3 extends over 15 amino acids. Germline V lookup: CDR1 MNHEY, CDR2 SVGAGI. Trimming took 2 bases from V and 8 from J; bases not matched to a gene: 7. CDR3 sequence reads: CASSYPQQGGEKLFF. Written as DNA, the CDR3 is TGTGCCAGCAGTTACCCACAACAGGGGGGGGAAAAACTGTTTTTT.

The rearrangement links TRBV27 to TRBJ2-1, with D unresolved. Germline loops: CDR1 MNHEY, CDR2 SMNVEV (reference sequence). V was pared by 5 bases and J by 8 bases, with 13 bases between. The CDR3 is 13 residues long. CDR3: CASSATRSYEQFF. CDR3 sequence (DNA): TGTGCCAGCAGTGCCACCAGATCATATGAGCAGTTCTTC.

This clonotype was seen repeatedly, ten times or more. The rearrangement uses TRBV18 and TRBJ2-7; 7 positions agree with TRBD2. Germline assignment: CDR1 KGHSH and CDR2 LQKENI. The CDR3 covers 14 residues. V gave up 5 bases and J gave up 2 bases; unmatched junction bases: 6. CDR3 loop: CASSATGGTYEQYF. The CDR3 DNA follows: TGTGCCAGCTCAGCTACGGGGGGAACCTACGAGCAGTACTTC.

This clonotype was detected many times. This chain uses TRBV7-9 with TRBJ2-7; no clear D. Germline values: CDR1 SEHNR, CDR2 FQNEAQ (reference sequence). Trimming pared 8 bases from V and 1 base from J, leaving 9 bases between. This CDR3 has 12 amino acids. Written as DNA, the CDR3 is TGTGCCAGCCAGCCTTTGTCCTACGAGCAGTACTTC. This encodes CASQPLSYEQYF. The full variable domain, its missing parts supplied by reference TRBV7-9 and TRBJ2-7, is DTGVSQNPRHKITKRGQNVTFRCDPISEHNRLYWYRQTLGQGPEFLTYFQNEAQLEKSRLLSDRFSAERPKGSFSTLEIQRTEQGDSAMYLCASQPLSYEQYFGPGTRLTVT.

Ten or more counts support this clonotype. The chain has TRBV11-2 and TRBJ2-2; D might be TRBD1 (5 bases). The ends were cut back, 2 bases at V and 5 bases at J, with 9 bases in the middle. CDR1 and CDR2 (germline): SGHAT, FQNNGV. This CDR3 spans 14 amino acids. The CDR3 coding sequence is TGTGCCAGCAGCTTAAAAGGGGCGACCGGGGAGCTGTTTTTT. Its translation: CASSLKGATGELFF.

For this clonotype: A read error may be the cause here, since a much bigger clone is one base away. The J gene is TRBJ2-4, the V gene TRBV29-1, with D unclear. Per the germline V gene, CDR1 is SQVTM and CDR2 is ANQGSEA. The CDR3 has 12 residues. The CDR3 DNA is TGCAGCGTTGTGAACATCAAAAACTTTCAGTACTTC. As protein: CSVVNIKNFQYF.

This chain uses TRBV6-2 or TRBV6-3 with TRBJ2-7, with TRBD2 identical over 7 bases. CDR1 and CDR2 from the germline V gene are MNHEY and SVGEGT. V trimming: 4 bases; J trimming: 2 bases; junction bases outside the gene matches: 5. The CDR3 covers 14 residues. CDR3 amino acids: CASSSREAPYEQYF. The CDR3 coding sequence is TGTGCCAGCAGTTCACGGGAGGCCCCCTACGAGCAGTACTTC.

The V gene is TRBV11-3, the J gene TRBJ2-5; possibly TRBD1 for D (5 bases). Germline values: CDR1 SGHNT, CDR2 YENEEA. V lost 5 bases and J lost 4, with 17 bases in between. The CDR3 contains 15 residues. The CDR3 DNA is TGTGCCAGCAGCCCAAGGGGCGGCGCCGGAGAGACCCAGTACTTC. Protein product: CASSPRGGAGETQYF. Drawing the rest from reference TRBV11-3 and TRBJ2-5, the complete variable domain is EAGVVQSPRYKIIEKKQPVAFWCNPISGHNTLYWYLQNLGQGPELLIRYENEEAVDDSQLPKDRFSAERLKGVDSTLKIQPAELGDSAVYLCASSPRGGAGETQYFGPGTRLLVL.

This clonotype has a handful of counts. This chain's CDR3 is CATSRGKTGARIYEQYF. In DNA form, the CDR3 reads TGTGCCACCAGCAGGGGTAAGACAGGAGCCAGAATTTACGAGCAGTACTTC. The chain recombines TRBV15 with TRBJ2-7, with a tentative D call TRBD1 (6 bases). V gave up 3 bases and J gave up 4 bases, with 22 bases separating them. Germline V lookup: CDR1 LNHNV, CDR2 YYDKDF (reference sequence). This CDR3 contains 17 residues.

The gene calls are TRBV28 and TRBJ2-5, with D possibly matching TRBD2 (5 bases). V shed 2 bases and J shed 5 bases, with 12 bases lying between them. Germline CDR1 and CDR2: MDHEN and SYDVKM. This CDR3 has 14 residues. The CDR3 loop reads CASSLVAGMETQYF. CDR3 nucleotide sequence: TGTGCCAGCAGTTTAGTGGCCGGGATGGAGACCCAGTACTTC.

This clonotype appeared many times. The V call is TRBV2, the J call TRBJ2-2; 8 positions agree with TRBD1. V lost 4 bases to trimming and J lost 1 base; unmatched junction nucleotides: 5. The germline V gene has CDR1 SNHLY and CDR2 FYNNEI. This CDR3 is built from 16 residues. CDR3 DNA sequence: TGTGCCAGCAGTGGTTACGGGACAGGGAACACCGGGGAGCTGTTTTTT. Translated: CASSGYGTGNTGELFF.

This clonotype was found a few times. This sequence joins TRBV12-3 or TRBV12-4 and TRBJ2-3; a weak D match, TRBD1 (5 bases). V was cut by 2 bases and J by 6 bases, with 15 bases left in between. This CDR3 has 15 amino acids. The DNA of the CDR3 is TGTGCCAGCAGTTTAAGGGGCGGAGCAAGGGATACGCAGTATTTT. Amino acids: CASSLRGGARDTQYF.

This clonotype occurred a few times. This sequence joins TRBV27 and TRBJ2-7; 9 bases line up with TRBD2. The germline V gene encodes CDR1 MNHEY and CDR2 SMNVEV (reference sequence). V trimming: 7 bases; J trimming: 3 bases; junction bases outside the gene matches: 4. This CDR3 has 13 residues. As DNA, the CDR3 is TGTGCCAGCACCAAGCGGGGGGTCTACGAGCAGTACTTC. It is translated as CASTKRGVYEQYF.

V usage is TRBV18 and J usage is TRBJ2-3, with D unresolved. Germline CDR1 and CDR2: KGHSH and LQKENI. There are 16 residues in the CDR3. The germline V and J ends were trimmed by 2 bases and 1 base, with 13 bases remaining between them. CDR3 amino acids: CASSPDNSRRTDTQYF. The CDR3 DNA is TGTGCCAGCTCACCAGATAATAGCAGACGCACAGATACGCAGTATTTT.

At least ten counts were recorded for this clonotype. The chain carries TRBV12-3 or TRBV12-4 and TRBJ1-5; D is uncertain. The V end lost 7 bases, the J end lost 6 bases, and 16 bases lay between the germline ends. There are 14 residues in the CDR3. The CDR3 DNA reads TGTGCCAGCACGCAGATGAACGGAGCTCAGCCCCAGCATTTT. This gives the protein CASTQMNGAQPQHF.

Many counts were recorded for this clonotype. The genes are TRBV29-1 and TRBJ2-7; 7 positions agree with TRBD1. Germline V gives CDR1 SQVTM, CDR2 ANQGSEA. The ends lost 6 bases at V and 3 bases at J; junction bases unmatched: 17. The CDR3 is 16 residues long. The CDR3 protein is CSVAGWGQLGFYEQYF. In DNA form, the CDR3 reads TGCAGCGTCGCAGGGTGGGGACAGTTAGGGTTCTACGAGCAGTACTTC.

The chain is built from TRBV20-1 and TRBJ1-2; no clear D. The CDR3 runs 11 residues. Trimming left V 4 bases short and J 8 bases short, with 11 bases between. The germline CDR1 and CDR2 sequences are DFQATT and SNEGSKA (reference sequence). Here the CDR3 reads CSATVGTGYTF. The CDR3 DNA reads as TGCAGTGCTACAGTGGGAACGGGCTACACCTTC.

This clonotype was detected a few times. This sequence joins TRBV4-3 and TRBJ2-7; 9 bases agree with TRBD2. This CDR3 spans 15 amino acids. CDR1 and CDR2 from the germline V gene are LGHNA and YSLEER. V trimming: 2 bases; J trimming: 7 bases; junction bases outside the gene matches: 9. CDR3 sequence reads: CASSQIAGAQPEQYF. In DNA form, the CDR3 reads TGCGCCAGCAGCCAAATAGCGGGAGCCCAGCCTGAGCAGTACTTC.

This clonotype was observed at least ten times. The gene calls are TRBV4-3 and TRBJ2-7; no firm D call. The germline V gene encodes CDR1 LGHNA and CDR2 YSLEER. V lost 4 bases and J 4 bases, leaving 14 bases between the germline ends. CDR3 length: 14 amino acids. CDR3: CASSPSRGAYEQYF. In DNA form, the CDR3 reads TGCGCCAGCAGCCCCTCCCGAGGCGCTTACGAGCAGTACTTC.